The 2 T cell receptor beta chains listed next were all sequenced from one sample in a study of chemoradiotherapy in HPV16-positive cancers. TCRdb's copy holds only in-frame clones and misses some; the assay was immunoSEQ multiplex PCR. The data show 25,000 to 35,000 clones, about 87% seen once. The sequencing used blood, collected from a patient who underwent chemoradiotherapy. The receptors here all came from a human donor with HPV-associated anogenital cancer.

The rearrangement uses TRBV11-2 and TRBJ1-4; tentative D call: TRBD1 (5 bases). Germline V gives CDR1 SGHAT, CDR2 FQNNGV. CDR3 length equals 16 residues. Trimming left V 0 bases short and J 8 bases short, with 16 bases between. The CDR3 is CASSLDLTGESEKLFF. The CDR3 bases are TGTGCCAGCAGCTTAGATCTTACAGGCGAATCAGAAAAACTGTTTTTT.

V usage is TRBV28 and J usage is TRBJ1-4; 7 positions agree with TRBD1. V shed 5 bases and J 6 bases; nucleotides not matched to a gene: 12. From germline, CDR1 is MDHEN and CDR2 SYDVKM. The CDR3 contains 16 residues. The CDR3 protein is CASSPGQGGSYEKLFF. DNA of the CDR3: TGTGCCAGCAGTCCCGGCCAGGGGGGGTCGTATGAAAAACTGTTTTTT.